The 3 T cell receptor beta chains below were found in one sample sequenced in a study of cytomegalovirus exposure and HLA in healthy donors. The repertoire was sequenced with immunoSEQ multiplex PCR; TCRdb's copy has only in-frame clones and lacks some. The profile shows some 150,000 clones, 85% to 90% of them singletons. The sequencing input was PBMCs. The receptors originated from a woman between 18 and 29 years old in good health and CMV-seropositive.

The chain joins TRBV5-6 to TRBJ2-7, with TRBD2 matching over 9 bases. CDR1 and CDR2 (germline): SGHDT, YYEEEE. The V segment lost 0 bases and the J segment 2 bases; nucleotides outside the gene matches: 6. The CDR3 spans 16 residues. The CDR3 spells CASSLVTSGGPYEQYF. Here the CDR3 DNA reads TGTGCCAGCAGCTTGGTGACTAGCGGAGGCCCCTACGAGCAGTACTTC.

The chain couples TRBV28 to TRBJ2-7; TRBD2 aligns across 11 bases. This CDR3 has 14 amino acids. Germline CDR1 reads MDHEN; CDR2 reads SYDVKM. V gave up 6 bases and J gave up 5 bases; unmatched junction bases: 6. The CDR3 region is CASRLAGGRHEQYF. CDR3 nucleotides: TGTGCCAGCAGATTAGCGGGAGGGAGGCACGAGCAGTACTTC.

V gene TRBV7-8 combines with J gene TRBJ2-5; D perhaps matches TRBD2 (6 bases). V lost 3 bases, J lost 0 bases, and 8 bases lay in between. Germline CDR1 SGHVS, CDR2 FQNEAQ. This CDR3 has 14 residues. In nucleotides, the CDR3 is TGTGCCAGCAGCTTCTGGGGGGACCAAGAGACCCAGTACTTC. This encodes CASSFWGDQETQYF.